This T cell receptor beta chain was documented in a study of blood T cell repertoires in COVID-19. Study details: The United States, Italy and Spain supplied acute and convalescent COVID-19 samples. PBMCs, B-cell-depleted T cells, or T cells were the source of the cDNA or gDNA that made up the material.

This CDR3 has 14 residues. In germline, CDR1 is SGHDT, CDR2 YYEEEE. The V end lost 2 bases, the J end lost 7 bases, and 13 bases lay between the germline ends. How the authors handled the data: It was from reference gene primer amplification that nucleated cell counts were estimated. Method: immunoSEQ multiplex PCR; TCRdb's copy keeps in-frame clones and lacks some. V and J calls and clone size are given by that table; D and trimming were obtained from the DNA. The profile shows 200,000 to 250,000 clones, 80% to 90% of them singletons. Sequenced input: peripheral blood. This clonotype was sampled from a man aged 50-59 years with active or convalescent COVID-19. The rearrangement joins TRBV5-6 to TRBJ1-5, with D tentatively TRBD1 (5 bases). CDR3: CASSFGGRGQPQHF. The CDR3, as DNA: TGTGCCAGCAGCTTCGGGGGACGGGGACAGCCCCAGCATTTT. The variable domain in full, with the rest retrieved from reference TRBV5-6 and TRBJ1-5, is DAGVTQSPTHLIKTRGQQVTLRCSPKSGHDTVSWYQQALGQGPQFIFQYYEEEERQRGNFPDRFSGHQFPNYSSELNVNALLLGDSALYLCASSFGGRGQPQHFGDGTRLSIL.